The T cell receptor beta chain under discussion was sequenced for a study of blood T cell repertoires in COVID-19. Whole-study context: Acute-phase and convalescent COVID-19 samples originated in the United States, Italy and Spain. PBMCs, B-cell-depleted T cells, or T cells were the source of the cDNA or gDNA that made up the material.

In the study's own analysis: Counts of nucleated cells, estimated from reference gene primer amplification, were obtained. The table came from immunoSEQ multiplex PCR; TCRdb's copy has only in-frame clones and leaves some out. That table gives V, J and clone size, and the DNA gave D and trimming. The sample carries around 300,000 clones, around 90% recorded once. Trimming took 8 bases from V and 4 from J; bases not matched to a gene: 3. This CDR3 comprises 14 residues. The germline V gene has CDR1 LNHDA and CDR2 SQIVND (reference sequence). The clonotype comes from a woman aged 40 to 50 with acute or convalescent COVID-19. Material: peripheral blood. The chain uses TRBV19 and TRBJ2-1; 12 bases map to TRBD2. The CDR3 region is CASRLAGAYNEQFF. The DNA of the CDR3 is TGTGCCAGTCGACTAGCGGGGGCGTACAATGAGCAGTTCTTC.